The 16 T cell receptor beta chains listed next were all sequenced from one sample in a study of blood T cell repertoires in COVID-19. Sequencing was performed with immunoSEQ multiplex PCR; in TCRdb, only in-frame clones are kept and a portion is missing. The sample records about 220,000 clones, about 88% being singletons. The specimen was PBMCs or T cells enriched from blood (not recorded which). All receptors derive from a young woman who had recovered from COVID-19.

This clone came up a few times. This chain links TRBV7-9 with TRBJ2-6; D gene ambiguous. CDR3 length: 17 residues. V was pared by 5 bases and J by 0 bases, with 14 bases between. From germline, CDR1 is SEHNR and CDR2 FQNEAQ (reference sequence). CDR3 amino acids: CASSREIGSSGANVLTF. CDR3 DNA: TGTGCCAGCAGCCGCGAGATCGGGTCCTCTGGGGCCAACGTCCTGACTTTC.

The chain employs TRBV19 and TRBJ2-3; 7 nucleotides align to TRBD1. V gave up 2 bases and J gave up 0 bases; unmatched junction bases: 8. Germline V lookup: CDR1 LNHDA, CDR2 SQIVND (reference sequence). The CDR3 spans 17 residues. Here the CDR3 reads CASSILYQGESTDTQYF. CDR3 bases: TGTGCCAGTAGTATACTCTACCAGGGGGAGAGCACAGATACGCAGTATTTT.

The chain combines TRBV5-4 with TRBJ2-1; perhaps TRBD1 as D (6 bases). V gave up 2 bases and J gave up 7 bases, with 10 bases separating them. The length of the CDR3 is 13 residues. CDR1 and CDR2 from the germline V gene are SGHNT and YYREEE (reference sequence). The CDR3 is CASSLKGENEQFF. DNA for the CDR3: TGTGCCAGCAGCTTAAAGGGGGAGAATGAGCAGTTCTTC.

V gene TRBV18 combines with J gene TRBJ1-1, with 10 bases identical to TRBD1. Germline-derived CDR1 and CDR2 are KGHSH and LQKENI. Trimming removed 5 bases from V and 0 bases from J; junction bases left unmatched: 6. There are 16 residues in the CDR3. CDR3 residues: CASSTTGGGLNTEAFF. The DNA of the CDR3 is TGTGCCAGCTCAACGACAGGGGGCGGGTTGAACACTGAAGCTTTCTTT. Full variable domain (rest looked up from reference TRBV18 and TRBJ1-1): NAGVMQNPRHLVRRRGQEARLRCSPMKGHSHVYWYRQLPEEGLKFMVYLQKENIIDESGMPKERFSAEFPKEGPSILRIQQVVRGDSAAYFCASSTTGGGLNTEAFFGQGTRLTVV.

This clone was observed a handful of times. The chain carries TRBV7-8 and TRBJ1-1, with 12 bases matching TRBD1. The CDR3 covers 18 residues. Unmatched junction bases numbered 8, after V lost 1 base and J lost 2 bases. Germline lookup yields CDR1 SGHVS and CDR2 FQNEAQ. The CDR3 loop is CASSLVNRDRGLNTEAFF. The CDR3 nucleotides read TGTGCCAGCAGCTTAGTCAACCGGGACAGGGGGCTAAACACTGAAGCTTTCTTT.

This chain uses TRBV18 with TRBJ1-2; 7 nucleotides line up with TRBD1. Germline trimming cut 3 bases from V and 5 bases from J; bases unmatched to any gene: 0. Germline assignment: CDR1 KGHSH and CDR2 LQKENI. This CDR3 is 12 amino acids long. In DNA, the CDR3 is TGTGCCAGCTCACCCAGGGGGTATGGCTACACCTTC. It encodes CASSPRGYGYTF.

This chain connects TRBV5-6 to TRBJ1-2; weak D call: TRBD1 (5 bases). This CDR3 spans 13 amino acids. The ends were cut back, 3 bases at V and 5 bases at J, with 11 bases in the middle. CDR1 and CDR2 from the germline V gene are SGHDT and YYEEEE. The CDR3 bases are TGTGCCAGCAGCTCGGGACTGTGGTATGGCTACACCTTC. Amino acids: CASSSGLWYGYTF.

The chain has TRBV7-9 and TRBJ2-3; D might be TRBD1 (5 bases). Germline lookup yields CDR1 SEHNR and CDR2 FQNEAQ (reference sequence). This CDR3 region has 17 residues. V shed 2 bases and J shed 2 bases, with 17 bases lying between them. CDR3: CASSLSVGRPSTDTQYF. CDR3 nucleotide sequence: TGTGCCAGCAGCTTATCGGTGGGGCGCCCCTCCACAGATACGCAGTATTTT.

This clone has just one count. This chain connects TRBV13 to TRBJ2-6; 9 nucleotides match TRBD1. Germline V gene lookup returns CDR1 PRHDT and CDR2 FYEKMQ (reference sequence). This CDR3 is built from 18 residues. V shed 3 bases and J 3 bases; nucleotides not matched to a gene: 9. The chain's CDR3 is CASSFTGQGSFGANVLTF. CDR3 nucleotides: TGTGCCAGCAGCTTCACGGGACAGGGTTCGTTTGGGGCCAACGTCCTGACTTTC.

The V call is TRBV7-9, the J call TRBJ1-3, with 10 bases that match TRBD1. CDR1 is SEHNR, CDR2 FQNEAQ, per germline (reference sequence). The CDR3 totals 16 residues. Unmatched junction bases numbered 4, after V lost 1 base and J lost 4 bases. The CDR3 coding sequence is TGTGCCAGCAGCTTAGAGACAGGGGGCACAGGAAACACCATATATTTT. Translated, it gives CASSLETGGTGNTIYF.

The chain is built from TRBV5-4 and TRBJ1-1; D gene uncertain. CDR3 length: 14 residues. The V end was cut by 5 bases, the J end by 1 base, with 12 bases between. From germline, CDR1 is SGHNT and CDR2 YYREEE (reference sequence). This chain's CDR3 is CASRFEVGNTEAFF. CDR3 DNA sequence: TGTGCCAGCAGATTCGAGGTGGGGAACACTGAAGCTTTCTTT.

This clone was found a few times. At one end the junction does not follow the germline gene, possibly because of a read error. The V call is TRBV7-9, the J call TRBJ1-1; 7 bases are shared with TRBD1. The CDR3 is made up of 13 amino acids. The V gene's germline CDR1 is SEHNR and CDR2 FQNEAQ (reference sequence). DNA of the CDR3: TGCTACACCAACCCCCGCACAGGGGATGAAGCTTTCTTT. Translating it yields CYTNPRTGDEAFF.

In this sample, this clone turned up once. CDR3 coding DNA: TGTGCCAGCAGTTACAGGGGTTGGACAAACTATGGCTACACCTTC. This sequence encodes CASSYRGWTNYGYTF. J is TRBJ1-2 and V is TRBV6-5; maybe TRBD1 (5 bases). V was cut by 2 bases and J by 2 bases, with 12 bases left in between. The CDR3 extends over 15 amino acids. Germline-derived CDR1 and CDR2 are MNHEY and SVGAGI.

The chain links TRBV11-3 to TRBJ2-7; 8 nucleotides agree with TRBD2. The CDR3 has 14 residues. V trimming: 5 bases; J trimming: 5 bases; junction bases outside the gene matches: 8. Germline CDR1 and CDR2: SGHNT and YENEEA. The CDR3 bases are TGTGCCAGCAGCCCGCGGACTAGCCCCAACGAGCAGTACTTC. Translating gives CASSPRTSPNEQYF.

J is TRBJ2-5 and V is TRBV6-1, with D possibly being TRBD1 (6 bases). Trimming removed 5 bases from V and 2 bases from J, with 15 bases in between. Germline values: CDR1 MNHNS, CDR2 SASEGT. The CDR3 totals 15 residues. The CDR3 region is CASSSQGLSQETQYF. CDR3 coding DNA: TGTGCCAGCAGTTCACAGGGTTTAAGTCAAGAGACCCAGTACTTC.

This chain links TRBV6-5 with TRBJ1-4; no clear D gene. CDR1 and CDR2 (germline): MNHEY, SVGAGI. The CDR3 is 12 residues long. V lost 4 bases, J lost 7 bases, and 7 bases lay in between. DNA of the CDR3: TGTGCCAGCAGTTCACTAGCTGAAAAACTGTTTTTT. It specifies CASSSLAEKLFF.